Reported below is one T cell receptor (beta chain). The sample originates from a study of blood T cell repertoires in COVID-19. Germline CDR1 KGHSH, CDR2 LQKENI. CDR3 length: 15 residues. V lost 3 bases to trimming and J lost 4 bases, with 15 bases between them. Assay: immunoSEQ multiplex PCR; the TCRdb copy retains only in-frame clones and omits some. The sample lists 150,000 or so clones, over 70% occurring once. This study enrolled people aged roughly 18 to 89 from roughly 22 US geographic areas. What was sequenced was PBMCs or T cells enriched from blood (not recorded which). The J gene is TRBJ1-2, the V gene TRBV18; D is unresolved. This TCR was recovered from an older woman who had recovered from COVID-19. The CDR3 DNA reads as TGTGCCAGCTCACCCTCCACATATGGTGGCTATGGCTACACCTTC. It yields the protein CASSPSTYGGYGYTF.